What follows are 23 T cell receptor beta chains derived from one specimen sequenced in a study of OX40 agonist ivuxolimab in advanced cancers. Some clones are missing from TCRdb's copy, which holds only in-frame ones; the method was immunoSEQ multiplex PCR. The table includes fewer than 55,000 clones, over 80% detected once. Material: CD4+ or CD8+ T cells sorted from blood, obtained in a trial of the OX40 agonist ivuxolimab. Receptor source: an adult with an advanced solid tumor such as melanoma, head and neck, liver or kidney cancer.

The chain carries TRBV2 and TRBJ1-2; the match to TRBD1 covers 8 bases. CDR1 SNHLY and CDR2 FYNNEI come from the germline V gene. This CDR3 has 13 residues. The J segment lost 6 bases and the V segment lost 6 bases, leaving 6 bases of the junction unmatched. The CDR3 spells CASSARTGHGYTF. CDR3 DNA sequence: TGTGCCAGCAGCGCGCGGACAGGGCATGGCTACACCTTC. Full variable domain (missing parts from reference TRBV2 and TRBJ1-2): EPEVTQTPSHQVTQMGQEVILRCVPISNHLYFYWYRQILGQKVEFLVSFYNNEISEKSEIFDDQFSVERPDGSNFTLKIRSTKLEDSAMYFCASSARTGHGYTFGSGTRLTVV.

The genes are TRBV5-6 and TRBJ2-5; D gene ambiguous. Germline loops: CDR1 SGHDT, CDR2 YYEEEE. V lost 0 bases and J lost 0, with 18 bases in between. There are 18 residues in the CDR3. The CDR3 DNA reads as TGTGCCAGCAGCTTGGAGCTCTATTTGGGGTCCTACCAAGAGACCCAGTACTTC. Protein: CASSLELYLGSYQETQYF.

The CDR3 bases are TGTGCCAGCAGCCTGGGTGGGGCGATTGAAAAACTGTTTTTT. It encodes CASSLGGAIEKLFF. The chain is built from TRBV7-2 and TRBJ1-4; maybe TRBD1 (5 bases). With 5 bases removed from V and 7 bases from J, the gap between germline ends came to 14 bases. Germline V gives CDR1 SGHTA, CDR2 FQGNSA. The length of the CDR3 is 14 residues.

The DNA for the CDR3 is TGTGCCAGCAGCCCCCCAATAGCTGTGCAGTACTTC. Its translation is CASSPPIAVQYF. The chain combines TRBV6-1 with TRBJ2-7; D unresolved. The CDR3 sequence is 12 residues long. CDR1 is MNHNS and CDR2 is SASEGT in the germline V gene. The V end was cut by 6 bases, the J end by 9 bases, with 15 bases between.

This clone was counted a few times. This chain links TRBV30 with TRBJ2-7, with 10 bases that match TRBD1. Germline CDR1 GTSNPN, CDR2 SVGIG (reference sequence). The CDR3 extends over 13 amino acids. V was pared by 2 bases and J by 6 bases, with 4 bases of the junction left unmatched. Written as DNA, the CDR3 is TGTGCCTGGAGTTCCGGGACAGGGGTCGAGCAGTACTTC. Translated, it gives CAWSSGTGVEQYF.

The rearrangement uses TRBV10-3 and TRBJ1-5; the D is unclear. The V gene's germline CDR1 is ENHRY and CDR2 SYGVKD. The CDR3 extends over 14 amino acids. V lost 2 bases and J 4 bases, leaving 9 bases between the germline ends. The CDR3 sequence: CAISEGERNQPQHF. The CDR3 nucleotides are TGTGCCATCAGTGAGGGGGAAAGGAATCAGCCCCAGCATTTT.

The chain links TRBV9 to TRBJ2-5, with D possibly called TRBD1 or TRBD2 (5 bases each). With 4 bases removed from V and 5 bases from J, the gap between germline ends came to 21 bases. Germline V gives CDR1 SGDLS, CDR2 YYNGEE. CDR3 length: 16 residues. The CDR3 DNA sequence: TGTGCCAGCAGCCCCGTCGGGACCGGCGGGTGGGAGACCCAGTACTTC. It translates to CASSPVGTGGWETQYF.

The V gene is TRBV5-4, the J gene TRBJ2-2; tentative D call: TRBD1 (5 bases). CDR3 length equals 16 residues. V dropped 1 base and J dropped 6 bases, with 16 bases sitting between them. Per germline, CDR1 SGHNT and CDR2 YYREEE (reference sequence). The CDR3 is CASSLFPGWDSGELFF. The CDR3 DNA reads TGTGCCAGCAGCTTGTTTCCAGGGTGGGATTCCGGGGAGCTGTTTTTT.

The rearrangement links TRBV6-1 to TRBJ2-7, with 7 bases identical to TRBD1. Trimming removed 0 bases from V and 3 bases from J; junction bases left unmatched: 2. The V gene's germline CDR1 is MNHNS and CDR2 SASEGT. The CDR3 covers 14 residues. CDR3 bases: TGTGCCAGCAGTGAAGCGGGACAGAGCTACGAGCAGTACTTC. Its translation is CASSEAGQSYEQYF.

V usage is TRBV19 and J usage is TRBJ2-1, with 8 nucleotides matching TRBD2. After removal of 5 bases from V and 10 bases from J, the junction contained 7 bases not matched to a gene. This CDR3 has 13 amino acids. Germline loops: CDR1 LNHDA, CDR2 SQIVND (reference sequence). CDR3: CASSLQTSGEQFF. CDR3 DNA sequence: TGTGCCAGTAGTCTCCAAACTAGCGGAGAGCAGTTCTTC.

CDR3 sequence reads: CASSPQQTDNEQFF. As DNA, the CDR3 is TGTGCCAGCTCACCCCAGCAGACCGACAATGAGCAGTTCTTC. The chain joins TRBV18 to TRBJ2-1; D unclear. The V gene's germline CDR1 is KGHSH and CDR2 LQKENI. V gave up 3 bases and J gave up 5 bases, with 11 bases separating them. The CDR3 is made up of 14 amino acids. Full variable domain (remainder filled in from reference TRBV18 and TRBJ2-1): NAGVMQNPRHLVRRRGQEARLRCSPMKGHSHVYWYRQLPEEGLKFMVYLQKENIIDESGMPKERFSAEFPKEGPSILRIQQVVRGDSAAYFCASSPQQTDNEQFFGPGTRLTVL.

This clone showed up just once. This chain connects TRBV6-1 to TRBJ2-7; TRBD2 agrees at 7 bases. Germline loops: CDR1 MNHNS, CDR2 SASEGT. The V gene end was trimmed by 1 base and the J gene end by 2 bases; junction bases not matched to a gene: 5. This CDR3 has 15 amino acids. In DNA, the CDR3 is TGTGCCAGCAGTGAAGTCGGTGGGAGGGCCTACGAGCAGTACTTC. It specifies CASSEVGGRAYEQYF.

This rearrangement joins TRBV5-1 to TRBJ2-1; 7 nucleotides align to TRBD1. The CDR3 covers 15 residues. Losses at the gene ends were 0 bases for V and 4 bases for J; bases not matched to a gene: 4. Germline V lookup: CDR1 SGHRS, CDR2 YFSETQ. CDR3 in DNA: TGCGCCAGCAGCTTGGAAGGACAGGTTTACAATGAGCAGTTCTTC. This translates into CASSLEGQVYNEQFF.

The genes are TRBV19 and TRBJ1-4; no reliable D call. Per the germline V gene, CDR1 is LNHDA and CDR2 is SQIVND (reference sequence). V was trimmed by 4 bases and J by 4 bases, leaving 13 bases between them. The CDR3 is 15 amino acids. The chain's CDR3 is CASSKSRGSNEKLFF. Here the CDR3 DNA reads TGTGCCAGTAGTAAATCCAGAGGTAGTAATGAAAAACTGTTTTTT.

This clone showed up just once. The V and J genes are TRBV7-9 and TRBJ1-4; no clear D gene. The germline V gene encodes CDR1 SEHNR and CDR2 FQNEAQ (reference sequence). This CDR3 contains 11 residues. V lost 5 bases and J lost 8, with 6 bases in between. The CDR3 region has the DNA TGTGCCAGCAGCCGTGGGGAAAAACTGTTTTTT. Translating it yields CASSRGEKLFF.

The chain couples TRBV5-6 to TRBJ1-4; D may be TRBD1 (6 bases). The CDR3 loop spans 15 amino acids. Trimming removed 4 bases from V and 6 bases from J, with 16 bases in between. Germline V gene lookup returns CDR1 SGHDT and CDR2 YYEEEE. The CDR3 reads CASSRGAGSDEKLFF. In DNA, the CDR3 is TGTGCCAGCAGCCGGGGGGCCGGGTCGGATGAAAAACTGTTTTTT.

The chain uses TRBV11-2 and TRBJ2-7, with 9 bases identical to TRBD1. The length of the CDR3 is 15 residues. CDR1 is SGHAT and CDR2 is FQNNGV in the germline V gene. Trimming cost V 4 bases and J 3 bases; bases outside gene matches: 7. CDR3 residues: CASSSERGQGYEQYF. CDR3 bases: TGTGCCAGCAGCTCTGAACGGGGACAGGGCTACGAGCAGTACTTC.

The chain has TRBV15 and TRBJ1-5, with TRBD1 matching 12 bases. Germline V gives CDR1 LNHNV, CDR2 YYDKDF (reference sequence). V lost 6 bases, J lost 4 bases, and 7 bases stayed unmatched. The CDR3 is 16 residues long. This chain's CDR3 is CATRTGQGASNQPQHF. In DNA, the CDR3 is TGTGCCACCAGAACGGGACAGGGGGCGAGTAATCAGCCCCAGCATTTT. Complete variable domain (other parts from reference TRBV15 and TRBJ1-5): DAMVIQNPRYQVTQFGKPVTLSCSQTLNHNVMYWYQQKSSQAPKLLFHYYDKDFNNEADTPDNFQSRRPNTSFCFLDIRSPGLGDTAMYLCATRTGQGASNQPQHFGDGTRLSIL.

The V and J genes are TRBV5-5 and TRBJ2-5; the D gene is possibly TRBD2 (5 bases). In germline, CDR1 is SGHKS, CDR2 YYEKEE (reference sequence). V was trimmed by 0 bases and J by 5 bases, leaving 11 bases between them. There are 14 residues in the CDR3. The CDR3 reads CASSLGQAVETQYF. CDR3 bases: TGTGCCAGCAGCTTGGGGCAAGCGGTGGAGACCCAGTACTTC.

This clone was found a few times. The rearrangement uses TRBV30 and TRBJ1-6, with 8 bases that match TRBD1. Looked up from germline, CDR1 is GTSNPN and CDR2 is SVGIG (reference sequence). This CDR3 contains 11 residues. V gave up 0 bases and J gave up 15 bases; unmatched junction bases: 1. CDR3 sequence: CAWSVQGGLHF. CDR3 DNA: TGTGCCTGGAGTGTACAGGGGGGCCTCCACTTT.

This clone has just a few counts. The V call is TRBV4-1, the J call TRBJ2-7; D is unclear. Trimming pared 4 bases from V and 2 bases from J, leaving 12 bases between. This CDR3 has 14 residues. CDR1 and CDR2 from the germline V gene are MGHRA and YSYEKL. CDR3 in DNA: TGCGCCAGCAGCCCGATCGGCCGCACCTACGAGCAGTACTTC. It encodes CASSPIGRTYEQYF.

This clone was seen a few times. The chain employs TRBV28 and TRBJ2-3; TRBD2 matches 7 bases. The germline CDR1 and CDR2 sequences are MDHEN and SYDVKM. J lost 10 bases, V lost 4 bases, and 8 bases had no gene match. The length of the CDR3 is 13 residues. CDR3 sequence: CASSSTSLRSQYF. In DNA form, the CDR3 reads TGTGCCAGCAGTTCGACTAGCTTAAGATCGCAGTATTTT. Supplemented by reference TRBV28 and TRBJ2-3, the full variable domain reads DVKVTQSSRYLVKRTGEKVFLECVQDMDHENMFWYRQDPGLGLRLIYFSYDVKMKEKGDIPEGYSVSREKKERFSLILESASTNQTSMYLCASSSTSLRSQYFGPGTRLTVL.

The chain combines TRBV15 with TRBJ1-1; 9 bases are a match to TRBD1. The CDR3 covers 15 residues. The germline V gene has CDR1 LNHNV and CDR2 YYDKDF (reference sequence). The V and J ends lost 4 bases and 4 bases, in that order; junction bases with no gene match: 7. CDR3 DNA sequence: TGTGCCACCAGCATTAACAGGGGGCAGGGCACTGAAGCTTTCTTT. This sequence encodes CATSINRGQGTEAFF.